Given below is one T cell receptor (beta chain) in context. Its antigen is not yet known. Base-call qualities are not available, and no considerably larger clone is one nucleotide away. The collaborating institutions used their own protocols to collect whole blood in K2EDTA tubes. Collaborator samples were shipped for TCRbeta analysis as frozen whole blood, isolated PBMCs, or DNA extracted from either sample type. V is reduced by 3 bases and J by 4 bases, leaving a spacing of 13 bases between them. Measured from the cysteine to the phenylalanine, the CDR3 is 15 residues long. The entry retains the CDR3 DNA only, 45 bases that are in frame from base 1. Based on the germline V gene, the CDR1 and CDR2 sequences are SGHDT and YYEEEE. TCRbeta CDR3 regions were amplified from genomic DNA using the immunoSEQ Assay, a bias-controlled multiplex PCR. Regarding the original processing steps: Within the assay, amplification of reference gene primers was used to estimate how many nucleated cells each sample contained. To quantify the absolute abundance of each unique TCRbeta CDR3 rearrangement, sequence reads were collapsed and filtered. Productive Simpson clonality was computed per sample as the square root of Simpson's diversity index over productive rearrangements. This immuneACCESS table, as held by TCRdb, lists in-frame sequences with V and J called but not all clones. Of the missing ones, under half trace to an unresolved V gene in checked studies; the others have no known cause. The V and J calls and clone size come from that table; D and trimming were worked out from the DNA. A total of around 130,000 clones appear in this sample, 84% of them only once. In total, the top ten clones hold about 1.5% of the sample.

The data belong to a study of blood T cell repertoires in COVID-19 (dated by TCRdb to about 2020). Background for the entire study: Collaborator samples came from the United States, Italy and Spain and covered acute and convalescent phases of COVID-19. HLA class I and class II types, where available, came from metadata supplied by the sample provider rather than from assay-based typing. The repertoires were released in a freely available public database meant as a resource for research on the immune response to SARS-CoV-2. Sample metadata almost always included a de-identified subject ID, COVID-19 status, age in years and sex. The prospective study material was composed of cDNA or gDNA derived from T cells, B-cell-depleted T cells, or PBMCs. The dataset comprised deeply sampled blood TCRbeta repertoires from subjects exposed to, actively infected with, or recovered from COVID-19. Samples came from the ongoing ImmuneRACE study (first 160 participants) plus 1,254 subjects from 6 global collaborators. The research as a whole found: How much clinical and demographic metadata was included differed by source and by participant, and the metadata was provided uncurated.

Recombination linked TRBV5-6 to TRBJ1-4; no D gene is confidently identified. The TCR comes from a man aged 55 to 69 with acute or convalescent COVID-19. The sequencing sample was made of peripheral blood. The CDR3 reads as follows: CASSSPGEGNEKLFF. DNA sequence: TGTGCCAGCAGCTCCCCTGGGGAGGGTAATGAAAAACTGTTTTTT.